This T cell receptor (beta chain) was sequenced during a study of blood T cell repertoires in COVID-19. Germline V lookup: CDR1 SNHLY, CDR2 FYNNEI. This CDR3 spans 14 amino acids. V gave up 10 bases and J gave up 4 bases; unmatched junction bases: 6. The data were produced by immunoSEQ multiplex PCR, yet TCRdb's version contains in-frame clones alone and is incomplete. The table includes about 160,000 clones, 87% detected once. Sequenced: peripheral blood. The chain carries TRBV2 and TRBJ2-5; 13 bases line up with TRBD2. The sequence came from a woman in her fifties or sixties who had recovered from COVID-19. The CDR3 reads CATARTSGGETQYF. CDR3 bases: TGTGCCACCGCAAGGACTAGCGGGGGAGAGACCCAGTACTTC.